This is a list of T cell receptor beta chains from one sample in a study of T cell repertoires in cytomegalovirus infection. No antigen has been assigned to these receptors. MiXCR, applied by TCRdb to the reads, yields one record per CDR3 protein. The sample holds 100,000 to 150,000 distinct CDR3 sequences; under 30% are singletons and the top ten take 34%. The sample taken for sequencing was PBMCs, sequenced either directly or after in vitro stimulation (not recorded which). The receptors stem from a human donor in good health (CMV status not recorded). Some clones in this sample may be carry-over from other donors' samples. Each CDR3 is given with its conserved first and last residue. The D gene is left open where the match is weak. Size tells how often a clone was seen (once, few, many) or the class of an expanded clone, and some rows leave it out.

>TRBJ2-1|TRBV7-3|-|few
CATSTLSSYNEQFF
TGTGCCACATCGACTCTAAGCTCCTACAATGAGCAGTTCTTC
>TRBJ2-3|TRBV28|-|-
CASSLWASASTDTQYF
TGTGCCAGCAGTTTATGGGCTAGCGCGAGCACAGATACGCAGTATTTT
>TRBJ2-1|TRBV5-8|TRBD2|-
CASSLNPAGYINEQFF
TGTGCCAGCAGCTTGAACCCAGCGGGATATATCAATGAGCAGTTCTTC
>TRBJ2-3|TRBV7-3|-|-
CASSHPKDTQYF
TGTGCCAGCAGTCACCCCAAGGATACGCAGTATTTT
>TRBJ2-1|TRBV11-3|-|many
CASSLGGASYNEQFF
TGTGCCAGCAGCTTAGGCGGAGCCTCCTACAATGAGCAGTTCTTC
>TRBJ2-3|TRBV5-1|TRBD2|few
CASSLVGLAGVNTDTQYF
TGCGCCAGCAGCTTGGTGGGACTAGCGGGAGTGAATACAGATACGCAGTATTTT
>TRBJ2-7|TRBV28|TRBD2|many
CASSGMTSPPFEQYF
TGTGCCAGCTCCGGAATGACTAGCCCCCCCTTCGAGCAGTACTTC
>TRBJ2-3|TRBV28|-|many
CASRQSSTDTQYF
TGTGCCAGCAGGCAGAGTAGCACAGATACGCAGTATTTT
>TRBJ1-1|TRBV6-2/TRBV6-3|-|many
CASSRLRVTEAFF
TGTGCCAGCAGCCGTTTGAGGGTCACTGAAGCTTTCTTT
>TRBJ2-1|TRBV10-3|TRBD1|-
CAIKRDRGYNEQFF
TGTGCCATCAAAAGGGACAGGGGCTACAATGAGCAGTTCTTC
>TRBJ2-2|TRBV19|-|-
CASSIGTSYTGELFF
TGTGCCAGTAGTATCGGGACCTCCTACACCGGGGAGCTGTTTTTT
>TRBJ2-5|TRBV19|TRBD2|many
CASSIGTSGIETQYF
TGTGCCAGTAGTATCGGGACTAGCGGGATAGAGACCCAGTACTTC
>TRBJ2-2|TRBV7-9|-|-
CASSSLGGNGELFF
TGTGCCAGCAGCTCACTTGGGGGCAACGGGGAGCTGTTTTTT
>TRBJ1-3|TRBV7-9|TRBD1|many
CASSLARDSQLGGNTIYF
TGTGCCAGCAGCTTAGCGCGGGACAGTCAATTGGGTGGAAACACCATATATTTT